This T cell receptor (beta chain) was captured in a study of shared clonotypes between healthy human individuals. This table comes from immunoSEQ multiplex PCR, and its TCRdb copy is limited to in-frame clones, with some not included. The profile shows about 1 million clones, about 70% of them singletons. This clone was seen a single time. The TCR comes from a man in his late teens or twenties in good health. The sample was memory CD4+ T cells sorted from blood. Subset defined: CD45RA-negative fraction.

CDR3 loop: CASSIGGANYEQYF. The CDR3, as DNA: TGTGCCAGTAGTATCGGGGGGGCAAACTACGAGCAGTACTTC. The chain couples TRBV19 to TRBJ2-7; 8 bases fit TRBD2. J was trimmed by 3 bases and V by 3 bases; bases with no gene match: 4. The CDR3 loop spans 14 amino acids. The V gene's germline CDR1 is LNHDA and CDR2 SQIVND (reference sequence).